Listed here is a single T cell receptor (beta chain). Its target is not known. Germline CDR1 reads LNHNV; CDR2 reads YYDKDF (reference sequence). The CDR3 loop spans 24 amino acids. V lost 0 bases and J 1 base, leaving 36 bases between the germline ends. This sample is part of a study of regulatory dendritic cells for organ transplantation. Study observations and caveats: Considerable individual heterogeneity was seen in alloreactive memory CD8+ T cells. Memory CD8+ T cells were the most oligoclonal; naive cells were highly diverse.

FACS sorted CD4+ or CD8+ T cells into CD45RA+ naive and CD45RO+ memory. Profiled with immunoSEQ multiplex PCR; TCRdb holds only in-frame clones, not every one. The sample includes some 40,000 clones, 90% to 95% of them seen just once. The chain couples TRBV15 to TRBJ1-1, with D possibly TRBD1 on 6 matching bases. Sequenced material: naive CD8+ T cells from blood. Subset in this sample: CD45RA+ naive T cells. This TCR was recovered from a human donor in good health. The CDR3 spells CATSRDPFIKDSDFITPQNTEAFF. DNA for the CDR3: TGTGCCACCAGCAGAGATCCTTTTATTAAGGACAGCGACTTCATTACGCCTCAGAACACTGAAGCTTTCTTT.